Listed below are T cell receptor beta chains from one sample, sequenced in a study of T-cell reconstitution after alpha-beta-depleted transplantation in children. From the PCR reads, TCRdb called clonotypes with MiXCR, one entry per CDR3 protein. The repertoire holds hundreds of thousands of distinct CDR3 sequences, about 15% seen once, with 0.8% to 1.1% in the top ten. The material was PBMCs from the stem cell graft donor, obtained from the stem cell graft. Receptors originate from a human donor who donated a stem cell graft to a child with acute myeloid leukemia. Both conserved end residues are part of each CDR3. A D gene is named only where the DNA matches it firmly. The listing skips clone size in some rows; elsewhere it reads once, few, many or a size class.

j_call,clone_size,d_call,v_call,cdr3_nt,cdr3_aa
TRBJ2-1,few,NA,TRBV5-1,TGCGCCAGCAGCTTGGAACTAGTTGAGCAGTTCTTC,CASSLELVEQFF
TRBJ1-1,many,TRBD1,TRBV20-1,TGCAGTGCTAGAAGGCAGGGGGGGATGAACACTGAAGCTTTCTTT,CSARRQGGMNTEAFF
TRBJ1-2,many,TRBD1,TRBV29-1,TGCAGCGTGGGACAGGCGGGAGGCTACACCTTC,CSVGQAGGYTF
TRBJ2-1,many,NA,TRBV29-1,TGCAGCGTTGAAGGGCAGTTCAACTACAATGAGCAGTTCTTC,CSVEGQFNYNEQFF
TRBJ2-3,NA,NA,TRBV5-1,TGCGCCAGCAGCCTGGGTCGGCCAGATACGCAGTATTTT,CASSLGRPDTQYF
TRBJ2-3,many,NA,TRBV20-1,TGCAGTGTTAGAGGGGGTGGGGTAGATACGCAGTATTTT,CSVRGGGVDTQYF
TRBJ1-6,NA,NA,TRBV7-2,TGTGCCAGCAGCCATAATACCCGGATTTCACCCCTCCACTTT,CASSHNTRISPLHF
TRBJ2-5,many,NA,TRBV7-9,TGTGCCAGCAGCTTCAACAGTGGGATGGAGACCCAGTACTTC,CASSFNSGMETQYF
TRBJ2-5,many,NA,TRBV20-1,TGCAGTGCTAGAGAGGGAGTGGAGACCCAGTACTTC,CSAREGVETQYF
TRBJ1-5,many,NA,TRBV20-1,TGCAGCGGAAGCGAGGGATGGGGGGCCCAGCCCCAGCATTTT,CSGSEGWGAQPQHF